This T cell receptor beta chain came from a study of cytomegalovirus exposure and HLA in healthy donors. General study results and limits: Sequencing depth roughly uniform across donors was assumed in presence/absence analyses. A later analysis showed HLA-associated TCR beta chains outstripping equally common others in clonal expansion. According to the study, 150 to 200 TCR beta chains were cytomegalovirus-associated.

On this clone: The antigen is not known.

The PCR had 60 Vbeta and 13 Jbeta primers. Clones were sequenced by immunoSEQ multiplex PCR, and TCRdb holds only the in-frame ones, with some missing. The repertoire holds 150,000 to 200,000 clones, with over 70% as singletons. Trimming removed 1 base from V and 4 bases from J; junction bases left unmatched: 16. Germline loops: CDR1 SGHTA, CDR2 FQGNSA. The CDR3 has 19 residues. Sequenced sample: PBMCs. This sequence originates from a man under 40 in good health and CMV-seropositive. This chain connects TRBV7-2 to TRBJ2-7, with 10 bases identical to TRBD2. This CDR3 is CASSLESPGPSGSSYEQYF. In DNA form, the CDR3 reads TGTGCCAGCAGCTTAGAATCCCCTGGCCCTAGCGGGAGTTCTTACGAGCAGTACTTC.